The entry below describes one T cell receptor (beta chain). The data belong to a study of blood T cell repertoires in COVID-19. Study details: In each case, the material was cDNA or gDNA derived from T cells, B-cell-depleted T cells, or PBMCs.

Authors' analysis steps: Estimates of nucleated cell counts were drawn from the amplification of reference gene primers. TCRdb keeps only in-frame clones here, not all; method: immunoSEQ multiplex PCR. Clone size and V and J calls were adopted from that table, with D and trimming inferred from the DNA. This sample has about 55,000 clones; approximately 91% occur once, and the top ten carry 7.5% to 8.5%. This sequence originates from a man aged 60 to 75 with active COVID-19. Sample: peripheral blood.

Here the CDR3 DNA reads TGTGCCAGCAGGCCATGGGGACAGGGGGGGTCCTACGAGCAGTACTTC. Protein sequence: CASRPWGQGGSYEQYF. The chain couples TRBV27 to TRBJ2-7, with 11 bases identical to TRBD1. J gave up 1 base and V 6 bases, and 8 bases lay outside the gene matches. This CDR3 has 16 amino acids. Germline lookup yields CDR1 MNHEY and CDR2 SMNVEV (reference sequence).